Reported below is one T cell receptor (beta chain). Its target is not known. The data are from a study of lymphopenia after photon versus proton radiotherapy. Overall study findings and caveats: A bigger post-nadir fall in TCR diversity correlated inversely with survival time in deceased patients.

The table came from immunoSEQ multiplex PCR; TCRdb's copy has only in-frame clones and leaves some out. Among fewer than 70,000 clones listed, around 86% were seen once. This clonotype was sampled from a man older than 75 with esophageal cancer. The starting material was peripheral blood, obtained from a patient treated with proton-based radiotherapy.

This CDR3 is CASSRLAGSSYNEQFF. The CDR3 coding sequence is TGTGCCAGCAGTCGGCTAGCGGGGAGCTCCTACAATGAGCAGTTCTTC. The chain combines TRBV27 with TRBJ2-1; TRBD2 aligns across 9 bases. Germline V gene data show CDR1 as MNHEY and CDR2 as SMNVEV (reference sequence). The length of the CDR3 is 16 residues. Trimming at V came to 5 bases and at J to 0 bases, leaving 5 bases not matched to a gene.